Described below is a single T cell receptor (beta chain) sequence and its context. Its matching antigen is unknown. Primed by a sample-barcoded 5' primer and a J-beta primer mix, a second PCR proceeded for roughly 6 to 12 cycles. Every molecule of cDNA carried a tag from a template-switch adaptor with 12 random nucleotides. MiXCR, applied by TCRdb to the 5' RACE reads, yields one record per CDR3 protein. This table has 1 million to 1.2 million distinct CDR3 sequences, 30% to 40% appearing once. This sample is drawn from a study of blood T cells in healthy people across ages. Study-wide results and limits: Diversity of TCR beta per million T cells declined in a roughly linear way with age.

The length of the CDR3 is 15 residues. V lost 5 bases and J lost 6; bases outside the gene matches: 8. Germline CDR1 and CDR2: KGHSH and LQKENI. Sequenced input: blood. This receptor was obtained from a man between 18 and 29 years old in good health. The chain joins TRBV18 to TRBJ1-5; TRBD1 agrees at 9 bases. As DNA, the CDR3 is TGTGCCAGCTCATCCGGGACAGGGAGGAGTCAGCCCCAGCATTTT. It translates to CASSSGTGRSQPQHF.